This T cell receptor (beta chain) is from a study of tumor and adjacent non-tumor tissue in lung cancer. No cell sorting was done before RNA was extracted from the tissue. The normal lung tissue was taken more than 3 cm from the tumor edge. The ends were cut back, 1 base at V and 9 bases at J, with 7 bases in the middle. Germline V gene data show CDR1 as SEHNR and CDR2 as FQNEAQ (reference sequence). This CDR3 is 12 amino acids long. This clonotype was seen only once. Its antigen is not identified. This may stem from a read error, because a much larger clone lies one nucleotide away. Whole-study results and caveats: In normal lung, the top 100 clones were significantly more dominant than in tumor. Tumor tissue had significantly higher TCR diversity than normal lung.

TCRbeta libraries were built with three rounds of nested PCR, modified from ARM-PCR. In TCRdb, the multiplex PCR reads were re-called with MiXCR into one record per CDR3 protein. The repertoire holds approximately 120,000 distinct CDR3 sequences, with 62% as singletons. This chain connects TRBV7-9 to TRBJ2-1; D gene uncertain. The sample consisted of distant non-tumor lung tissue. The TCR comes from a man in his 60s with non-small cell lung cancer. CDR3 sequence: CASSLVSVEQFF. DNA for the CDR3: TGTGCCAGCAGCTTAGTAAGCGTTGAGCAGTTCTTC.